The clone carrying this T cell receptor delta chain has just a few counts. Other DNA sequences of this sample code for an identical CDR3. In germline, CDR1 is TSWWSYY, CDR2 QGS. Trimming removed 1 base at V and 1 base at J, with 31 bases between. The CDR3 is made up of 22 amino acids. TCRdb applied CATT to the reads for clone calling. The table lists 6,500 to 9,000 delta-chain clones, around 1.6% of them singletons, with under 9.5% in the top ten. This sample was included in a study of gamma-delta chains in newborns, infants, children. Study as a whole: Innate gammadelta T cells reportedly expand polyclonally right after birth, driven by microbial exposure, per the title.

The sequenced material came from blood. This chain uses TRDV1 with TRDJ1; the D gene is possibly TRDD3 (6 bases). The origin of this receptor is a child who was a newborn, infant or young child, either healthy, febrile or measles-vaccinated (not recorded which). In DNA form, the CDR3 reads TGTGCTCTTGGGGAACGACGCCGCTTTCTGGCTACGGGCGATACGGGCACCGATAAACTCATCTTT. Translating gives CALGERRRFLATGDTGTDKLIF.